The 30 T cell receptor beta chains listed next were all sequenced from one sample in a study of cytomegalovirus exposure and HLA in healthy donors. Vbeta (60) and Jbeta (13) primers were used in the PCR. Generated by immunoSEQ multiplex PCR, the TCRdb table keeps only in-frame clones and is missing some. The table shows 150,000 to 200,000 clones, with about four fifths occurring only once. Source material: PBMCs. The receptors derive from a man aged 18 to 35 in good health and CMV-seronegative.

This chain joins TRBV11-3 and TRBJ2-1; TRBD2 matches at 11 bases. This CDR3 comprises 18 residues. The V gene end was trimmed by 1 base and the J gene end by 2 bases; junction bases not matched to a gene: 7. Germline CDR1 SGHNT, CDR2 YENEEA. The CDR3 DNA sequence: TGTGCCAGCAGCTTAGGAAGTGGTAGCGGGGGGGCCTACAATGAGCAGTTCTTC. It translates to CASSLGSGSGGAYNEQFF.

J is TRBJ2-2 and V is TRBV25-1; TRBD2 matches 9 bases. The CDR3 consists of 16 residues. The junction had 4 bases not matched to a gene; V was cut back by 3 bases and J by 2 bases. Germline V CDR1 and CDR2: MGHDK, SYGVNS. The CDR3 DNA reads as TGTGCCAGCAGTGACCCCGGGACTAGCAACACCGGGGAGCTGTTTTTT. This gives the protein CASSDPGTSNTGELFF.

The chain couples TRBV11-2 to TRBJ2-7; possible D gene TRBD1, 6 bases. CDR3 length equals 14 residues. V dropped 9 bases and J dropped 1 base, with 16 bases sitting between them. The germline gives CDR1 SGHAT, CDR2 FQNNGV. The chain's CDR3 is CASKLRDKSYEQYF. The DNA of the CDR3 is TGTGCCAGTAAACTCCGGGACAAGTCCTACGAGCAGTACTTC.

This clone was observed once. CDR3 protein: CASSVAGRGSADTGELFF. The CDR3 bases are TGTGCCAGCAGCGTAGCAGGCAGGGGATCCGCGGACACCGGGGAGCTGTTTTTT. The V gene is TRBV9, the J gene TRBJ2-2; tentative D call: TRBD1 (6 bases). In germline, CDR1 is SGDLS, CDR2 YYNGEE. The CDR3 contains 18 residues. The V end lost 0 bases, the J end lost 3 bases, and 18 bases lay between the germline ends.

The rearrangement uses TRBV10-3 and TRBJ2-5; possibly TRBD2 for D (7 bases). Trimming removed 8 bases from V and 5 bases from J, with 15 bases in between. This CDR3 has 13 amino acids. Germline CDR1 and CDR2: ENHRY and SYGVKD. The CDR3, as DNA: TGTGCCATCGCTTCAGGGAGGGGGGAGACCCAGTACTTC. Translated: CAIASGRGETQYF.

This sequence joins TRBV19 and TRBJ1-5; D not resolved. The V end lost 7 bases, the J end lost 0 bases, and 7 bases lay between the germline ends. The V gene's germline CDR1 is LNHDA and CDR2 SQIVND (reference sequence). The CDR3 extends over 13 amino acids. CDR3 protein: CASNPNSNQPQHF. The CDR3 coding sequence is TGTGCCAGTAACCCTAATAGCAATCAGCCCCAGCATTTT.

The chain has TRBV27 and TRBJ1-1, with D possibly matching TRBD1 (5 bases). Trimming left V 2 bases short and J 5 bases short, with 9 bases between. CDR3 length: 13 amino acids. Germline assignment: CDR1 MNHEY and CDR2 SMNVEV (reference sequence). Written as DNA, the CDR3 is TGTGCCAGCAGTTTAGGCTCAGGGACTGAAGCTTTCTTT. Translating gives CASSLGSGTEAFF.

This clone was observed a few times. The CDR3 sequence: CASSLGGGAGNTIYF. The CDR3 coding sequence is TGTGCCAGCAGCTTAGGGGGGGGAGCTGGAAACACCATATATTTT. This sequence joins TRBV7-9 and TRBJ1-3, with TRBD1 as a possible D gene (5 bases). Germline V gives CDR1 SEHNR, CDR2 FQNEAQ (reference sequence). This CDR3 comprises 15 residues. V gave up 1 base and J gave up 2 bases, with 9 bases separating them. Based on the CDR3 plus reference TRBV7-9 and TRBJ1-3, the full variable domain is DTGVSQNPRHKITKRGQNVTFRCDPISEHNRLYWYRQTLGQGPEFLTYFQNEAQLEKSRLLSDRFSAERPKGSFSTLEIQRTEQGDSAMYLCASSLGGGAGNTIYFGEGSWLTVV.

This clone was recorded a few times. CDR3 DNA sequence: TGTGCCAGCTTTCAGGGACATAACTACGAGCAGTACTTC. Protein sequence: CASFQGHNYEQYF. The J gene is TRBJ2-5, the V gene TRBV6-1; the D gene is possibly TRBD1 (6 bases). The DNA end favors TRBJ2-7, so the J call may be wrong. The CDR3 length is 13 residues. Germline lookup yields CDR1 MNHNS and CDR2 SASEGT.

The chain couples TRBV18 to TRBJ2-2; D unresolved. The CDR3 totals 15 residues. Trimming shortened V by 1 base and J by 1 base, and 7 bases separated the two germline ends. CDR1 and CDR2 from the germline V gene are KGHSH and LQKENI. This CDR3 is CASSPQSGNTGELFF. The CDR3 DNA reads TGTGCCAGCTCACCACAGTCCGGGAACACCGGGGAGCTGTTTTTT.

The CDR3 nucleotides are TGTGCCAGCAGCCGTCTGGGGACTTGGGGCTACACCTTC. Encoded protein: CASSRLGTWGYTF. This rearrangement joins TRBV28 to TRBJ1-2, with D possibly matching TRBD1 (5 bases). Trimming took off 6 bases at V and 8 bases at J, with 16 bases between the two ends. CDR1 MDHEN and CDR2 SYDVKM come from the germline V gene. The CDR3 is made up of 13 amino acids.

V usage is TRBV29-1 and J usage is TRBJ2-3; the match to TRBD2 covers 13 bases. The CDR3 contains 15 residues. The germline V gene encodes CDR1 SQVTM and CDR2 ANQGSEA. CDR3 region: CTSSGTSGGTDTQYF. In DNA form, the CDR3 reads TGCACTTCCTCCGGGACTAGCGGGGGCACAGATACGCAGTATTTT.

The chain links TRBV19 to TRBJ1-4; 8 bases map to TRBD1. The CDR3 contains 14 residues. The V segment lost 5 bases and the J segment 5 bases; nucleotides outside the gene matches: 4. CDR1 and CDR2 from the germline V gene are LNHDA and SQIVND (reference sequence). The chain's CDR3 is CASSEQGGNEKLFF. Here the CDR3 DNA reads TGTGCCAGTAGTGAACAGGGGGGAAATGAAAAACTGTTTTTT.

The chain uses TRBV19 and TRBJ1-1, with 8 bases aligning to TRBD1. Germline CDR1 LNHDA, CDR2 SQIVND (reference sequence). The CDR3 contains 15 residues. Unmatched junction bases numbered 10, after V lost 3 bases and J lost 7 bases. The CDR3 sequence is CASSIRTGTGVEAFF. CDR3 in DNA: TGTGCCAGTAGTATCCGGACAGGGACCGGAGTTGAAGCTTTCTTT.

The chain has TRBV21-1 and TRBJ1-2; no DNA check was done on the table's D call, TRBD1. TRBV21-1 is reported as a pseudogene. The CDR3 totals 17 residues. DNA for the CDR3: TGTGCCAGCAGCAAAGGTAGGATGGCAGGCCTCAACTATGGCTACACCTTC. Translating it yields CASSKGRMAGLNYGYTF.

This chain uses TRBV21-1 with TRBJ2-5; TRBD2 is the table's D call, not checked against the DNA. TRBV21-1 is noted as a pseudogene. There are 11 residues in the CDR3. This chain's CDR3 is CASSNGETQYF. The CDR3 coding sequence is TGTGCCAGCAGCAACGGAGAGACCCAGTACTTC.

This chain connects TRBV10-3 to TRBJ2-3; TRBD2 agrees at 8 bases. The ends lost 4 bases at V and 0 bases at J; junction bases unmatched: 15. Germline V gives CDR1 ENHRY, CDR2 SYGVKD. The CDR3 has 19 residues. Here the CDR3 reads CAISVDLAGGSPSTDTQYF. CDR3 nucleotide sequence: TGTGCCATCAGTGTCGACTTGGCGGGAGGTAGTCCTAGCACAGATACGCAGTATTTT.

This chain connects TRBV9 to TRBJ2-1; D may be TRBD1 (5 bases). The germline V gene encodes CDR1 SGDLS and CDR2 YYNGEE. The V and J ends lost 0 bases and 5 bases respectively, with 18 bases between them. CDR3 length: 17 amino acids. DNA for the CDR3: TGTGCCAGCAGCGTAGGAGGTTATAGGGGCGGAAACAATGAGCAGTTCTTC. Translation: CASSVGGYRGGNNEQFF.

There are a few counts of this clone. The V gene is TRBV4-2, the J gene TRBJ2-7; TRBD2 is a possible D gene (6 bases). The V gene's germline CDR1 is LGHNA and CDR2 YNFKEQ. The V end was cut by 3 bases, the J end by 3 bases, with 15 bases between. The CDR3 totals 15 residues. This CDR3 reads CASSQGLAEYYEQYF. DNA of the CDR3: TGTGCCAGCAGCCAGGGGTTAGCGGAGTACTACGAGCAGTACTTC.

In nucleotides, the CDR3 is TGTGCCAGCACCTCCGGGGGTGCCTCTGGAAACACCATATATTTT. Protein: CASTSGGASGNTIYF. The chain has TRBV28 and TRBJ1-3; D might be TRBD1 (5 bases). V lost 7 bases, J lost 0 bases, and 13 bases lay in between. This CDR3 is 15 amino acids long. Germline V gene lookup returns CDR1 MDHEN and CDR2 SYDVKM.

The gene calls are TRBV7-3 and TRBJ2-1; TRBD2 matches at 11 bases. The germline V gene encodes CDR1 SGHTA and CDR2 FQGTGA. The CDR3 spans 15 residues. J was trimmed by 10 bases and V by 5 bases; bases with no gene match: 10. The CDR3 here is CASSTVSGRASEQFF. Written as DNA, the CDR3 is TGTGCCAGCAGCACGGTTAGCGGGAGGGCCAGCGAGCAGTTCTTC.

This chain connects TRBV6-5 to TRBJ2-7; 7 nucleotides match TRBD1. Germline V CDR1 and CDR2: MNHEY, SVGAGI. This CDR3 region has 13 residues. The ends lost 4 bases at V and 3 bases at J; junction bases unmatched: 3. CDR3 sequence reads: CASSWGQNYEQYF. The CDR3 coding sequence is TGTGCCAGCAGTTGGGGACAGAACTACGAGCAGTACTTC.

This rearrangement joins TRBV5-6 to TRBJ2-1; maybe TRBD1 (5 bases). Germline-derived CDR1 and CDR2 are SGHDT and YYEEEE. Deletions cut 3 bases from V and 4 bases from J, with 5 bases between. This CDR3 comprises 12 residues. The CDR3 DNA follows: TGTGCCAGCAGCTCAGGGTACAATGAGCAGTTCTTC. Encoded protein: CASSSGYNEQFF.

This chain joins TRBV7-9 and TRBJ2-1, with D possibly being TRBD1 (5 bases). Germline values: CDR1 SEHNR, CDR2 FQNEAQ (reference sequence). This CDR3 has 15 amino acids. V was shortened by 8 bases and J by 9 bases, with 23 bases between the two germline ends. DNA of the CDR3: TGTGCCAGCGGTCGCACAGGTGGGAACTACTTTGAGCAGTTCTTC. Translating gives CASGRTGGNYFEQFF. Combining the CDR3 with reference TRBV7-9 and TRBJ2-1 gives the whole variable domain DTGVSQNPRHKITKRGQNVTFRCDPISEHNRLYWYRQTLGQGPEFLTYFQNEAQLEKSRLLSDRFSAERPKGSFSTLEIQRTEQGDSAMYLCASGRTGGNYFEQFFGPGTRLTVL.

V and J are TRBV19 and TRBJ1-4; tentatively, D is TRBD1 (5 bases). Germline V gene sequence: CDR1 LNHDA, CDR2 SQIVND (reference sequence). V was clipped by 5 bases and J by 6 bases, with 16 bases between them. The CDR3 consists of 15 residues. This CDR3 reads CASSAPGRAYEKLFF. The CDR3 coding sequence is TGTGCCAGTAGTGCTCCAGGGAGGGCTTATGAAAAACTGTTTTTT. The full variable domain, its missing parts supplied by reference TRBV19 and TRBJ1-4, is DGGITQSPKYLFRKEGQNVTLSCEQNLNHDAMYWYRQDPGQGLRLIYYSQIVNDFQKGDIAEGYSVSREKKESFPLTVTSAQKNPTAFYLCASSAPGRAYEKLFFGSGTQLSVL.

V and J are TRBV6-1 and TRBJ2-3; TRBD1 might be the D (6 bases). The V gene's germline CDR1 is MNHNS and CDR2 SASEGT. This CDR3 contains 12 residues. V was shortened by 6 bases and J by 4 bases, with 8 bases between the two germline ends. The CDR3 DNA reads TGTGCCAGCAGAGCAGGGGCAGATACGCAGTATTTT. Its translation is CASRAGADTQYF.

This rearrangement joins TRBV27 to TRBJ1-1; a weak D match, TRBD1 (6 bases). The CDR3 has 15 amino acids. V was shortened by 0 bases and J by 6 bases, with 14 bases between the two germline ends. Germline CDR1 MNHEY, CDR2 SMNVEV (reference sequence). The CDR3 here is CASSLSWKGGPEAFF. The CDR3 DNA is TGTGCCAGCAGTTTATCATGGAAAGGGGGACCTGAAGCTTTCTTT.

The chain carries TRBV21-1 and TRBJ2-3; the table's D gene call, TRBD1, was not cross checked with the DNA. TRBV21-1 is given as a pseudogene. This CDR3 has 16 amino acids. The CDR3 DNA follows: TGTGCCAGCACCACTTGGAGGGGGCGAGCTACAGATACGCAGTATTTT. It is translated as CASTTWRGRATDTQYF.

This clone came up a few times. V gene TRBV19 combines with J gene TRBJ1-2; TRBD1 agrees at 8 bases. CDR1 is LNHDA, CDR2 SQIVND, per germline (reference sequence). V dropped 7 bases and J dropped 3; count of bases not matched to a gene: 4. The CDR3 spans 13 residues. The CDR3 DNA reads TGTGCCAGTACCCCGACAGGGGACTATGGCTACACCTTC. It encodes CASTPTGDYGYTF.

This clone was counted between two and nine times. This rearrangement joins TRBV6-5 to TRBJ2-7; D ambiguous. The germline CDR1 and CDR2 sequences are MNHEY and SVGAGI. The length of the CDR3 is 11 residues. Deletions cut 7 bases from V and 6 bases from J, with 10 bases between. CDR3: CASNWFPEQYF. CDR3 nucleotides: TGTGCCAGCAACTGGTTTCCCGAGCAGTACTTC.